One and the same sample provided the 2 T cell receptor beta chains below, sequenced in a study of cytomegalovirus exposure and HLA in healthy donors. Both 60 Vbeta primers and 13 Jbeta primers went into the PCR. Only in-frame clones appear in the TCRdb table, and some are missing; sequencing was by immunoSEQ multiplex PCR. The sample consists of about 130,000 clones, more than 80% of them appearing once. Material for sequencing was PBMCs. These receptors came from a man aged 30 to 45 in good health and CMV-seropositive.

This clone was seen more than once but under ten times. CDR3 in amino acids: CASSRDRGIWDTEAFF. The CDR3 DNA sequence: TGTGCCAGCAGCCGGGACAGGGGGATCTGGGACACTGAAGCTTTCTTT. V usage is TRBV6-6 and J usage is TRBJ1-1; 11 bases align to TRBD1. V dropped 6 bases and J dropped 3; count of bases not matched to a gene: 9. The CDR3 contains 16 residues. CDR1 and CDR2 from the germline V gene are MNHNY and SVGAGI (reference sequence).

This clone was recorded a few times. The chain carries TRBV7-3 and TRBJ1-2; weak D call: TRBD1 (6 bases). This CDR3 is 14 amino acids long. The V end lost 5 bases, the J end lost 5 bases, and 15 bases lay between the germline ends. The germline gives CDR1 SGHTA, CDR2 FQGTGA. The CDR3 nucleotides read TGTGCCAGCAGCCCAGACGGGACACAGTATGGCTACACCTTC. This translates into CASSPDGTQYGYTF.